This T cell receptor (beta chain) is drawn from a study of blood T cell repertoires in COVID-19. Study context: The United States, Italy and Spain provided the acute and convalescent COVID-19 samples. The cDNA or gDNA used as material had been derived from T cells, B-cell-depleted T cells, or PBMCs.

Original methodology: Reference gene primer amplification gave nucleated cell count estimates. Profiled with immunoSEQ multiplex PCR; TCRdb holds only in-frame clones, not every one. V, J and clone size are those of that table, while D and trimming were read from the DNA. The table lists about 170,000 clones, approximately 84% of them singletons. The sample consisted of peripheral blood. This clonotype was sampled from a man aged 35-49 years who had recovered from COVID-19.

CDR3 DNA sequence: TGTGCCAGCAGTTTGCGGGAGCGGGGAGATACGCAGTATTTT. Its translation is CASSLRERGDTQYF. J is TRBJ2-3 and V is TRBV27; 7 nucleotides match TRBD2. V was clipped by 3 bases and J by 5 bases; unmatched bases: 5. This CDR3 has 14 amino acids. Germline V lookup: CDR1 MNHEY, CDR2 SMNVEV (reference sequence).